Listed below are T cell receptor beta chains from one sample, sequenced in a study of shared clonotypes between healthy human individuals. Data came from immunoSEQ multiplex PCR; TCRdb stores just in-frame clones and leaves some out. The sample lists millions of clones, around nine tenths occurring once. Material: naive CD4+ T cells sorted from blood. These receptors originate from a man in his late teens or twenties in good health. CDR3s include the opening cysteine and the closing phenylalanine or tryptophan.

cdr3_aa v_call cdr3_length
CASSEGTGKDQPQHF TRBV9 15
CASSKGEVTGPYEQYF TRBV21-1 16
CASSFGTSGRILFF TRBV7-2 14
CASRKTGVPTDTQYF TRBV4-1 15
CASSGRHGYTF TRBV19 11
CASSEREGGYGYTF TRBV2 14
CASSPRTGPQHF TRBV28 12
CASSHGLAGFKETQYF TRBV7-9 16
CASSGQSSGANVLTF TRBV2 15
CASRTVAGISIDTQYF TRBV27 16
CASGFPRLAGVLEQYF TRBV12-5 16
CASSFSAGAAKNIQYF TRBV7-9 16
CSASWTNEQFF TRBV20-1 11
CASSLGGPFTANTEAFF TRBV5-6 17
CATMRGDTEAFF TRBV10-1 12
CASSYSQWASYGYTF TRBV6-6 15
CASSPGLAGDNEQFF TRBV18 15
CASTNSEGQGGNTEAFF TRBV10-1 17
CASSGGQGRNTEAFF TRBV5-1 15
CAWTRGGGSGSYEQYF TRBV30 16
CASSLIQGVGETQYF TRBV5-4 15
CASRRTRGTDTQYF TRBV27 14